Below are 10 T cell receptor beta chains sequenced from a single sample in a study of shared clonotypes between healthy human individuals. Clones were read by immunoSEQ multiplex PCR, and TCRdb kept only the in-frame ones, dropping some. Seen here are about 2.3 million clones, about 90% observed once, and the top ten hold 0.37%. Material for sequencing was naive CD4+ T cells from PBMCs. Subset specified: CD45RA+ positively selected. Receptors originate from a man aged 18 to 29 in good health. Some clones in this sample may be carry-over from other donors' samples.

This clone occurred once. The CDR3 sequence: CASSPPQGGQPQHF. The CDR3 nucleotides read TGTGCCAGCTCCCCTCCCCAGGGCGGGCAGCCCCAGCATTTT. The rearrangement uses TRBV28 and TRBJ1-5; D may be TRBD1 (5 bases). Trimming removed 8 bases from V and 7 bases from J, with 18 bases in between. Germline CDR1 reads MDHEN; CDR2 reads SYDVKM. The CDR3 consists of 14 residues. The complete variable domain, with remaining parts taken from reference TRBV28 and TRBJ1-5, reads DVKVTQSSRYLVKRTGEKVFLECVQDMDHENMFWYRQDPGLGLRLIYFSYDVKMKEKGDIPEGYSVSREKKERFSLILESASTNQTSMYLCASSPPQGGQPQHFGDGTRLSIL.

The CDR3 DNA reads as TGTGCCAGCAGGCCGGGGCGTCTCGGCGAGACCCAGTACTTC. This codes for CASRPGRLGETQYF. The chain combines TRBV27 with TRBJ2-5; D tentatively fits TRBD1 or TRBD2 (5 bases each). The CDR3 has 14 residues. Germline V gives CDR1 MNHEY, CDR2 SMNVEV (reference sequence). Trimming cost V 6 bases and J 5 bases, with 16 bases left between them.

V is TRBV6-1 and J is TRBJ1-5; 7 nucleotides align to TRBD1. V was clipped by 6 bases and J by 3 bases; unmatched bases: 8. There are 15 residues in the CDR3. Germline CDR1 and CDR2: MNHNS and SASEGT. Here the CDR3 reads CASRPRGYYNQPQHF. The CDR3 DNA sequence: TGTGCCAGCAGACCCAGGGGGTATTACAATCAGCCCCAGCATTTT.

Concerning this clone: Other DNA sequences in the sample encode the same CDR3. The genes are TRBV5-1 and TRBJ2-3, with D perhaps matching TRBD2 (5 bases). Germline CDR1 reads SGHRS; CDR2 reads YFSETQ. The CDR3 contains 13 residues. Between the trimmed V and J ends, which lost 2 bases and 3 bases, there was a span of 7 bases. Written as DNA, the CDR3 is TGCGCCAGCAGCTTTTCGGGAACAGATACGCAGTATTTT. Translating it yields CASSFSGTDTQYF.

The J gene is TRBJ1-2, the V gene TRBV9; 9 bases are a match to TRBD1. The CDR3 is made up of 15 amino acids. With 4 bases clipped from V and 3 bases from J, the junction kept 7 bases outside the gene matches. Germline V gives CDR1 SGDLS, CDR2 YYNGEE. The CDR3 region has the DNA TGTGCCAGCAGCCCCACGGGACAGGGCCACTATGGCTACACCTTC. Its translation: CASSPTGQGHYGYTF.

This clone appeared once. V usage is TRBV19 and J usage is TRBJ2-7, with 7 positions matching TRBD2. This CDR3 spans 16 amino acids. Losses at the gene ends were 1 base for V and 2 bases for J; bases not matched to a gene: 8. Germline V gene sequence: CDR1 LNHDA, CDR2 SQIVND (reference sequence). The CDR3 is CASSIGGSGTPYEQYF. The DNA for the CDR3 is TGTGCCAGTAGTATAGGGGGGAGCGGGACCCCCTACGAGCAGTACTTC.

On this clone itself: The same CDR3 also results from other DNA sequences found in this sample. V is TRBV5-1 and J is TRBJ2-1; 9 positions match TRBD1. Trimming removed 4 bases from V and 2 bases from J; junction bases left unmatched: 4. CDR1 is SGHRS, CDR2 YFSETQ, per germline. CDR3 size: 15 residues. The CDR3 sequence is CASSPGQGAYNEQFF. The CDR3 coding sequence is TGCGCCAGCAGCCCGGGACAGGGAGCCTACAATGAGCAGTTCTTC. Together with reference TRBV5-1 and TRBJ2-1, the CDR3 gives the full variable domain: KAGVTQTPRYLIKTRGQQVTLSCSPISGHRSVSWYQQTPGQGLQFLFEYFSETQRNKGNFPGRFSGRQFSNSRSEMNVSTLELGDSALYLCASSPGQGAYNEQFFGPGTRLTVL.

J is TRBJ1-1 and V is TRBV19; TRBD1 matches 7 bases. The CDR3 contains 16 residues. Trimming cost V 4 bases and J 3 bases; bases outside gene matches: 11. The germline V gene has CDR1 LNHDA and CDR2 SQIVND (reference sequence). CDR3 sequence (DNA): TGTGCCAGTAGTACGCTACAGGGGTTCGTGGACACTGAAGCTTTCTTT. It translates to CASSTLQGFVDTEAFF. Combining the CDR3 with reference TRBV19 and TRBJ1-1 gives the whole variable domain DGGITQSPKYLFRKEGQNVTLSCEQNLNHDAMYWYRQDPGQGLRLIYYSQIVNDFQKGDIAEGYSVSREKKESFPLTVTSAQKNPTAFYLCASSTLQGFVDTEAFFGQGTRLTVV.

About this clone: Additional DNA sequences in this sample encode the identical CDR3. The chain combines TRBV28 with TRBJ1-5; 10 bases are shared with TRBD1. The CDR3 covers 14 residues. The V gene end was trimmed by 6 bases and the J gene end by 6 bases; junction bases not matched to a gene: 5. In germline, CDR1 is MDHEN, CDR2 SYDVKM. DNA of the CDR3: TGTGCCAGCAGCCCGACAGGGGGCGGTCAGCCCCAGCATTTT. Its protein is CASSPTGGGQPQHF.

V usage is TRBV6-5 and J usage is TRBJ1-5; D ambiguous. Trimming took 6 bases from V and 8 from J, leaving 20 bases between them. Germline V gives CDR1 MNHEY, CDR2 SVGAGI. The CDR3 is 15 amino acids. In DNA form, the CDR3 reads TGTGCCAGCAGAACGGGAGGAGCAGACTTAGAGCCCCAGCATTTT. It specifies CASRTGGADLEPQHF.